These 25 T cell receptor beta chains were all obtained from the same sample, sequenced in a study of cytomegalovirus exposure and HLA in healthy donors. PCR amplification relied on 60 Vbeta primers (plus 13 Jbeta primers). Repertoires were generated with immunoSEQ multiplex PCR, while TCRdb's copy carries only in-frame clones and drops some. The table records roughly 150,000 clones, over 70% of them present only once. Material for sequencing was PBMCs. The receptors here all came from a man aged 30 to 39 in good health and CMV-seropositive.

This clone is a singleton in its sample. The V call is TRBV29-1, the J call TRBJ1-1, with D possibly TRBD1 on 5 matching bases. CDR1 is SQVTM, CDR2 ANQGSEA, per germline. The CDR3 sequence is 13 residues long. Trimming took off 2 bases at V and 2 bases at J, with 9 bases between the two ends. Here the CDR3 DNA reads TGCAGCGTTGAATACAGGCCAAACACTGAAGCTTTCTTT. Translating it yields CSVEYRPNTEAFF.

CDR3 nucleotide sequence: TGTGCCAGCAGTTTGACAGTTTACTCACCCCTCCACTTT. Its translation is CASSLTVYSPLHF. This rearrangement joins TRBV28 to TRBJ1-6; D possibly corresponds to TRBD1 (5 bases). V lost 3 bases, J lost 10 bases, and 10 bases lay in between. Germline V gene sequence: CDR1 MDHEN, CDR2 SYDVKM. The CDR3 runs 13 residues.

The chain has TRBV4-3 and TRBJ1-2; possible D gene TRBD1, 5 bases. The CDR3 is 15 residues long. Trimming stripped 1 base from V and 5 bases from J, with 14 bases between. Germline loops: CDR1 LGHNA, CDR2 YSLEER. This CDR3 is CASSQATGTWYGYTF. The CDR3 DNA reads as TGCGCCAGCAGCCAAGCTACAGGTACCTGGTATGGCTACACCTTC.

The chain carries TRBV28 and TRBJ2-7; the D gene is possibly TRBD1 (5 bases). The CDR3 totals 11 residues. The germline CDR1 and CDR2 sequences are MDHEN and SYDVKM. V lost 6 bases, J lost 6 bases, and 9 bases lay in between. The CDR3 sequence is CASSYRSEQYF. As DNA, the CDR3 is TGTGCCAGCAGCTACAGGTCCGAGCAGTACTTC.

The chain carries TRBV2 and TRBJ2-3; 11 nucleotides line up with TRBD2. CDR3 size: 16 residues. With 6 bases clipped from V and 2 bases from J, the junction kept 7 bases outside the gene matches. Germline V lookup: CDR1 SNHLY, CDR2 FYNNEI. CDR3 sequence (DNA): TGTGCCAGCAGCGTCGGACTAGCGGGTTTCACAGATACGCAGTATTTT. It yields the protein CASSVGLAGFTDTQYF.

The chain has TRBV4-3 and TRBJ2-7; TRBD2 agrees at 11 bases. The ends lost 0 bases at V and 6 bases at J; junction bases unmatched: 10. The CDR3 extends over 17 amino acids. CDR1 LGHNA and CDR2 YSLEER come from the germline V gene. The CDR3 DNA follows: TGCGCCAGCAGCCAAGAGGGGCTAGCGGGGGGCCGTTGCGAGCAGTACTTC. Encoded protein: CASSQEGLAGGRCEQYF.

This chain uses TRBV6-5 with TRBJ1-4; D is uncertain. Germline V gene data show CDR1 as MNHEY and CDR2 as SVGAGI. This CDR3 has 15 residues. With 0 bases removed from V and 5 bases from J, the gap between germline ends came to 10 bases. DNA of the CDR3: TGTGCCAGCAGTTACTCGTACAGCCTAAATGAAAAACTGTTTTTT. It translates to CASSYSYSLNEKLFF.

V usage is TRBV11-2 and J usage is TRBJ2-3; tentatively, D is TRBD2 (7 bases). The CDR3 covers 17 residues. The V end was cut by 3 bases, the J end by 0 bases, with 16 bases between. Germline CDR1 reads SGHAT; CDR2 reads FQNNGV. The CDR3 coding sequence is TGTGCCAGCAGCTTCTCACCGGGGGGCCCCAGCACAGATACGCAGTATTTT. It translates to CASSFSPGGPSTDTQYF. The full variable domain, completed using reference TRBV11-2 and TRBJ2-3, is EAGVAQSPRYKIIEKRQSVAFWCNPISGHATLYWYQQILGQGPKLLIQFQNNGVVDDSQLPKDRFSAERLKGVDSTLKIQPAKLEDSAVYLCASSFSPGGPSTDTQYFGPGTRLTVL.

Written as DNA, the CDR3 is TGCAGCGGTCTGTCCGCGAACACCGGGGAGCTGTTTTTT. This translates into CSGLSANTGELFF. This chain uses TRBV29-1 with TRBJ2-2, with D hard to call. V lost 7 bases to trimming and J lost 0 bases, with 9 bases between them. Germline lookup yields CDR1 SQVTM and CDR2 ANQGSEA. There are 13 residues in the CDR3.

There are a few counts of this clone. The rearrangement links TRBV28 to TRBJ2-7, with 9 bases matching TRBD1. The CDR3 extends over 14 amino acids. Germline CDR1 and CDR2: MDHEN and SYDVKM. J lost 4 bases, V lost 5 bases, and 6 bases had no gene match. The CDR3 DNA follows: TGTGCCAGCAGTGATGGGACAGGGACTTACGAGCAGTACTTC. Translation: CASSDGTGTYEQYF.

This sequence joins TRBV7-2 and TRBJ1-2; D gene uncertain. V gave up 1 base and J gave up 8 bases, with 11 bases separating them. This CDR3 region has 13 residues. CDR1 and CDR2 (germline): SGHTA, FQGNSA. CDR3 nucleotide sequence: TGTGCCAGCAGCTTAGACGGGTGGAGGGGCTACACCTTC. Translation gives CASSLDGWRGYTF.

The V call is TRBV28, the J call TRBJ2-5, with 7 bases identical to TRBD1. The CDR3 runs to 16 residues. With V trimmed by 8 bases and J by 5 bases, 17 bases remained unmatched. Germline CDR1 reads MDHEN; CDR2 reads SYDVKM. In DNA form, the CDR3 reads TGTGCCAGCTATCAATCCGGGACAGCCGAGGTGGAGACCCAGTACTTC. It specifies CASYQSGTAEVETQYF.

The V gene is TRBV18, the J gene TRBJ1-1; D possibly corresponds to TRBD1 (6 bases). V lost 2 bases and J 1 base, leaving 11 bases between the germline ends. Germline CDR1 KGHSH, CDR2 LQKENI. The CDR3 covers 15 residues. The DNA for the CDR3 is TGTGCCAGCTCACCATGGGCCAGGGGGAACACTGAAGCTTTCTTT. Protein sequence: CASSPWARGNTEAFF.

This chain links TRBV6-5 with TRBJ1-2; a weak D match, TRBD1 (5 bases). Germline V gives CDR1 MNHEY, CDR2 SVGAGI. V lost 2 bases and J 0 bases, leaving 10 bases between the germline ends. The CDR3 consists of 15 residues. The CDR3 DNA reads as TGTGCCAGCAGTTACCTGGACAATTCTAACTATGGCTACACCTTC. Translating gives CASSYLDNSNYGYTF.

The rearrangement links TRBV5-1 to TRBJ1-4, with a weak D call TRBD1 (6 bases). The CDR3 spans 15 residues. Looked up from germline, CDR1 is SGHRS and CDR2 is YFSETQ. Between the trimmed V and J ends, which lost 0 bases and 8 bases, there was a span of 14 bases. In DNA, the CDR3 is TGCGCCAGCAGCTTGGGCCCCAACGACAGGGAAAAACTGTTTTTT. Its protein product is CASSLGPNDREKLFF.

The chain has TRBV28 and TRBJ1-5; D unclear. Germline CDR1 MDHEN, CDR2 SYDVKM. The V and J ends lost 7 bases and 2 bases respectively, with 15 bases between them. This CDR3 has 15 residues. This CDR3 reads CASTGRVWGNQPQHF. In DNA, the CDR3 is TGTGCCAGCACTGGTCGGGTTTGGGGCAATCAGCCCCAGCATTTT. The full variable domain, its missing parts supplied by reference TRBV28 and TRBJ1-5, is DVKVTQSSRYLVKRTGEKVFLECVQDMDHENMFWYRQDPGLGLRLIYFSYDVKMKEKGDIPEGYSVSREKKERFSLILESASTNQTSMYLCASTGRVWGNQPQHFGDGTRLSIL.

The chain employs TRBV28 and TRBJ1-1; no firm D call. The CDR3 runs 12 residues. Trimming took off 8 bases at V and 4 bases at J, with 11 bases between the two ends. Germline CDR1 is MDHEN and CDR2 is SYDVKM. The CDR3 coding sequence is TGTGCCAGCGATGGAAGGAGCACTGAAGCTTTCTTT. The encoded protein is CASDGRSTEAFF. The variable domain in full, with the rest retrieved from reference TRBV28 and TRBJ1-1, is DVKVTQSSRYLVKRTGEKVFLECVQDMDHENMFWYRQDPGLGLRLIYFSYDVKMKEKGDIPEGYSVSREKKERFSLILESASTNQTSMYLCASDGRSTEAFFGQGTRLTVV.

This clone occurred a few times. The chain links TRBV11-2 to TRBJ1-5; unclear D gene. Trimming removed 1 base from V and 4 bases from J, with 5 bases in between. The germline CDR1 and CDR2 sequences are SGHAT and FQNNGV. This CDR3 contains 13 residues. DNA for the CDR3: TGTGCCAGCAGCTTAGTCGTAAATCAGCCCCAGCATTTT. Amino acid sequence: CASSLVVNQPQHF.

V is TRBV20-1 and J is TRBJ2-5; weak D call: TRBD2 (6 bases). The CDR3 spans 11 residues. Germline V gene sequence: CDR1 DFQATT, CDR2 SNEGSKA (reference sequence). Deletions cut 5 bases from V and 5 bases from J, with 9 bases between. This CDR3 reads CSAHAGETQYF. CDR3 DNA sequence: TGCAGTGCTCATGCGGGGGAGACCCAGTACTTC.

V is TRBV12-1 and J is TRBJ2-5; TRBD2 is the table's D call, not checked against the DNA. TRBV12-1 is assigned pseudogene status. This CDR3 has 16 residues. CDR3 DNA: TGTGCCAGCAGTGGTTCTAACGGGGGGGCGGTAGAGACCCAGTACTTC. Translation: CASSGSNGGAVETQYF.

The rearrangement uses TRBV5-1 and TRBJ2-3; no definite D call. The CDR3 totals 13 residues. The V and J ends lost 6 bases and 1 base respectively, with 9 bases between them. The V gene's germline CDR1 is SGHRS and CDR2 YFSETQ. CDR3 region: CASKFQGTDTQYF. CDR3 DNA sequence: TGCGCCAGCAAGTTCCAGGGCACAGATACGCAGTATTTT.

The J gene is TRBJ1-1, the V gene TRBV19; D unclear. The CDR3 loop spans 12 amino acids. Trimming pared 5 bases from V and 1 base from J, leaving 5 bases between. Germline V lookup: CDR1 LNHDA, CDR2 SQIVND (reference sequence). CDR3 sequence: CASSGGNTEAFF. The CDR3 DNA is TGTGCCAGTAGTGGCGGGAACACTGAAGCTTTCTTT.

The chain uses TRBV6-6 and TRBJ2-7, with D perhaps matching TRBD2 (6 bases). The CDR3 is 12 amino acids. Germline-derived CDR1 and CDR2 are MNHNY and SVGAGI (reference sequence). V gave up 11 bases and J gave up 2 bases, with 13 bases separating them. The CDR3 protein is CAASGGAYEQYF. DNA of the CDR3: TGTGCCGCCTCCGGGGGTGCCTACGAGCAGTACTTC.

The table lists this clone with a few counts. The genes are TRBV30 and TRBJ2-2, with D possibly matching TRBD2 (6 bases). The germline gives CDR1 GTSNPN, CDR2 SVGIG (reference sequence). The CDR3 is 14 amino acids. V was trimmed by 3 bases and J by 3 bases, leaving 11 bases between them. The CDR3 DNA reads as TGTGCCTGGAGCGGGCGGGGCGACACCGGGGAGCTGTTTTTT. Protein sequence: CAWSGRGDTGELFF.

As DNA, the CDR3 is TGCGCCAGCAGCCGAGACGGCGGGGGGGCCTACGAGCAGTACTTC. Its translation: CASSRDGGGAYEQYF. J is TRBJ2-7 and V is TRBV4-3; 9 positions agree with TRBD2. There are 15 residues in the CDR3. Germline CDR1 reads LGHNA; CDR2 reads YSLEER. V trimming: 4 bases; J trimming: 2 bases; junction bases outside the gene matches: 6.